Many counts were recorded for the clone carrying this T cell receptor beta chain. Antigen unknown. The CDR3 has 17 amino acids. Trimming removed 0 bases from V and 0 bases from J; junction bases left unmatched: 5. Looked up from germline, CDR1 is SGDLS and CDR2 is YYNGEE. cDNA libraries for TCR alpha and TCR beta, carrying sample barcodes and UMIs, came from 5'RACE with constant-segment primers. A single record per CDR3 protein comes from TCRdb applying MiXCR to the 5' RACE reads. This sample carries a few hundred thousand distinct CDR3 sequences, 20% to 25% of them seen once, and the ten largest clones take around 20%. The data stem from a study of T-cell memory formation after mild COVID-19. Study-level background: Clusters of TCRs were largely donor specific. General study points: Clones contracting day 15 to 85 were balanced CD4/CD8; later expanders leaned CD4+. Among contracting clones, CD4+ were mainly CM/EM and CD8+ enriched in EMRA.

The TCR was taken from a man aged 18 to 30 who had mild COVID-19 (a few samples of this study predate the infection). Cell type and time point are not known. Material for sequencing was PBMCs or a T cell subset sorted from them (not recorded which). The V and J genes are TRBV9 and TRBJ2-4, with TRBD1 identical over 8 bases. The CDR3 coding sequence is TGTGCCAGCAGCGTAGGGTCAGGGGGCCTAGCCAAAAACATTCAGTACTTC. It is translated as CASSVGSGGLAKNIQYF.